This T cell receptor beta chain was identified in a study of siplizumab effects on memory and regulatory T cells. Regarding this clone: The antigen is unknown.

Profiled with immunoSEQ multiplex PCR; TCRdb holds only in-frame clones, not every one. In the table there are 50,000 to 60,000 clones, roughly 84% of which are singletons. The CDR3 spans 14 residues. CDR1 is PRHDT and CDR2 is FYEKMQ in the germline V gene (reference sequence). V lost 7 bases to trimming and J lost 7 bases, with 19 bases between them. Unstimulated naive, memory, effector memory and TEMRA subsets from three donor pairs underwent sequencing. Whole-study results and caveats: Unstimulated subsets accounted for the mapping of only a minor share of the clones that were alloreactive. With siplizumab, Treg-derived clones averaged about 71% of mappable alloreactive CD4+ clones, versus 25% to 30% in controls. Memory T cells appeared less diverse than naive cells, which seemed to contribute substantially to alloresponse.

This receptor was identified in a human donor in good health. The specimen sequenced was naive CD8+ T cells sorted from blood. V and J are TRBV13 and TRBJ1-2; D gene uncertain. The CDR3 region has the DNA TGTGCCAGCATCCCATTTGAGGGAGCTCCTGGCTACACCTTC. It encodes CASIPFEGAPGYTF.